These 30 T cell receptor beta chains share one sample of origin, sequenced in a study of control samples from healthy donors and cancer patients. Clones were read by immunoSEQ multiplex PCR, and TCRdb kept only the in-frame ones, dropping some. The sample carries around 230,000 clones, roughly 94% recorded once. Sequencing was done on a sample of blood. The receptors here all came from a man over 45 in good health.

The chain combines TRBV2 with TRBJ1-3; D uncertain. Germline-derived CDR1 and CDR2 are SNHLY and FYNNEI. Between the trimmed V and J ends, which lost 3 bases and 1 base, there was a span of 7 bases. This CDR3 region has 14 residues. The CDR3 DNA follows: TGTGCCAGCAGTGATCGAGGTTCTGGAAACACCATATATTTT. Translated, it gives CASSDRGSGNTIYF.

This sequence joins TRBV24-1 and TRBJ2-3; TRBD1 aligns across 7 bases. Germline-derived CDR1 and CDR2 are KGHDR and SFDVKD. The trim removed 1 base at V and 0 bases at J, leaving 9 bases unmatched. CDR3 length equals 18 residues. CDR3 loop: CATSDLRQGAGSTDTQYF. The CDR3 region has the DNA TGTGCCACCAGTGATTTAAGACAGGGTGCTGGTAGCACAGATACGCAGTATTTT.

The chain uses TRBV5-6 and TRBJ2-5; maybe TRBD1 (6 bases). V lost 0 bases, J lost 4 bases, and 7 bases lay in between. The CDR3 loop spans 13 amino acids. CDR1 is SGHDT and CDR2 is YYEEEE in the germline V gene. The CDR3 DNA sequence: TGTGCCAGCAGCTTGGGGGGGCGAGAGACCCAGTACTTC. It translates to CASSLGGRETQYF.

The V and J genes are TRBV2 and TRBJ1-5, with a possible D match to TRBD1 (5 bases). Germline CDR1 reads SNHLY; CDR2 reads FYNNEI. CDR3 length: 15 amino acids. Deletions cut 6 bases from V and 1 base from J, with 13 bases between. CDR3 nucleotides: TGTGCCAGCAGATGGGCCGAGGGGAGCAATCAGCCCCAGCATTTT. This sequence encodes CASRWAEGSNQPQHF.

For the CDR3, the DNA is TGCGCCAGCAGCTTGGCCTGGGGCAATGAGCAGTTCTTC. Amino acid sequence: CASSLAWGNEQFF. This chain connects TRBV5-1 to TRBJ2-1; D unresolved. Germline-derived CDR1 and CDR2 are SGHRS and YFSETQ. The length of the CDR3 is 13 residues. Trimming took off 0 bases at V and 6 bases at J, with 7 bases between the two ends.

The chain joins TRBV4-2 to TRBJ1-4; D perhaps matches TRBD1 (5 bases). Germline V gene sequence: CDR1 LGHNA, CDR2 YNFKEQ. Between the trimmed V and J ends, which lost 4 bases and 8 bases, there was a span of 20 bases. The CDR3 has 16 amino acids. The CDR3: CASSPLPGPPREKLFF. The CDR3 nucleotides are TGTGCCAGCAGCCCCCTCCCGGGACCCCCGAGGGAAAAACTGTTTTTT.

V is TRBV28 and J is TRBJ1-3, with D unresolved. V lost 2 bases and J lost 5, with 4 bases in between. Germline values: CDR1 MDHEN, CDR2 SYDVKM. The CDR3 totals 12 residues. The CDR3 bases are TGTGCCAGCAGTTTAGCTCGAAACACCATATATTTT. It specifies CASSLARNTIYF.

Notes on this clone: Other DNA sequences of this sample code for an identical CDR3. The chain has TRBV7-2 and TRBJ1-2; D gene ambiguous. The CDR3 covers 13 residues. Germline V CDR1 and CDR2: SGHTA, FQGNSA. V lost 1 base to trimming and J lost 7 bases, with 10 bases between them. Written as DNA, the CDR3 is TGTGCCAGCAGCTTAGGTGGTCTGGGTGGCTACACCTTC. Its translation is CASSLGGLGGYTF.

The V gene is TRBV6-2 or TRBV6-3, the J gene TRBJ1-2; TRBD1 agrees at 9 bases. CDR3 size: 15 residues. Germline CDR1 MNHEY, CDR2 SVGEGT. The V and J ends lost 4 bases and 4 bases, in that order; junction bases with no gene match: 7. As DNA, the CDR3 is TGTGCCAGCAGTTCGACAGGGGGAGCCTTCTATGGCTACACCTTC. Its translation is CASSSTGGAFYGYTF.

The chain's CDR3 is CASATVGGAKNIQYF. CDR3 bases: TGTGCCAGCGCTACGGTGGGGGGCGCCAAAAACATTCAGTACTTC. V usage is TRBV7-9 and J usage is TRBJ2-4, with D perhaps assigned TRBD1 or TRBD2 (6 bases each). This CDR3 has 15 residues. Trimming cost V 8 bases and J 1 base, with 15 bases left between them. Germline CDR1 and CDR2: SEHNR and FQNEAQ (reference sequence).

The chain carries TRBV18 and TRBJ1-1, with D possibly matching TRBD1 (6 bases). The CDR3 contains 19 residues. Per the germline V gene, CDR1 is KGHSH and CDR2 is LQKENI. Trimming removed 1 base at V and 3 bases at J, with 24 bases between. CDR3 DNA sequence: TGTGCCAGCTCACCACGTCTGATACAGGGAGAAAAGGACCACACTGAAGCTTTCTTT. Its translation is CASSPRLIQGEKDHTEAFF.

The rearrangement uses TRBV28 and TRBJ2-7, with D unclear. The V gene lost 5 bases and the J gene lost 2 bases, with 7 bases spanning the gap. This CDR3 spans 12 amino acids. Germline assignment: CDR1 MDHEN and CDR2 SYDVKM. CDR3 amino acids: CASSRPTYEQYV. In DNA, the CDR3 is TGTGCCAGCAGTCGTCCTACCTACGAGCAGTACGTC.

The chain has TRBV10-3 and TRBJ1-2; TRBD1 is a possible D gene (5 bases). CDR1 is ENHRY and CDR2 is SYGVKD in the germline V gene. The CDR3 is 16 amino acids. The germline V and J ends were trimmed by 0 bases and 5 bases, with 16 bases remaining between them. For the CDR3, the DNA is TGTGCCATCAGTGAGTCAAGGGCAGGGATGGTGTATGGCTACACCTTC. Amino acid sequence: CAISESRAGMVYGYTF.

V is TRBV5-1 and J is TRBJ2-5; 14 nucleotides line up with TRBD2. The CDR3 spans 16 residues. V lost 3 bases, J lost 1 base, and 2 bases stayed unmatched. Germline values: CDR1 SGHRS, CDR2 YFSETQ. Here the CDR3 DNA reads TGCGCCAGCAGCTCTGGGACTAGCGGGGGCCAAGAGACCCAGTACTTC. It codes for CASSSGTSGGQETQYF.

The CDR3 sequence: CASSLLQGFNSPLHF. The CDR3, as DNA: TGTGCCAGTAGCCTGCTACAGGGATTTAATTCACCCCTCCACTTT. This chain connects TRBV19 to TRBJ1-6; D perhaps matches TRBD1 (6 bases). The V end lost 6 bases, the J end lost 6 bases, and 15 bases lay between the germline ends. The CDR3 spans 15 residues. Germline assignment: CDR1 LNHDA and CDR2 SQIVND (reference sequence).

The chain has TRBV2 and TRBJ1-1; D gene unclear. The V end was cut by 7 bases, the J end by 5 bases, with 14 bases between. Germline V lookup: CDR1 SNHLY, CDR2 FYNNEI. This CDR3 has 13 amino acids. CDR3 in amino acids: CASTRGLGTEAFF. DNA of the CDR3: TGTGCCAGCACACGGGGTTTGGGGACTGAAGCTTTCTTT.

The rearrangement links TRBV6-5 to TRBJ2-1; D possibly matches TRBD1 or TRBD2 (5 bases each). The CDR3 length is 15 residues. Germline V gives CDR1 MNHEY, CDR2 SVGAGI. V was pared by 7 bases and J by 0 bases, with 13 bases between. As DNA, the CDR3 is TGTGCCAGCAACGATGGGGGTATCTCCTACAATGAGCAGTTCTTC. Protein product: CASNDGGISYNEQFF.

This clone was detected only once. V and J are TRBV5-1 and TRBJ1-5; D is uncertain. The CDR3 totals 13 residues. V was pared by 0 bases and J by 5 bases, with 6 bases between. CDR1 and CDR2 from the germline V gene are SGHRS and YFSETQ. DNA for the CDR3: TGCGCCAGCAGCTTGGACCATGATCAGCCCCAGCATTTT. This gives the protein CASSLDHDQPQHF.

CDR3 protein: CASSQDADRGNGELFF. CDR3 DNA: TGCGCCAGCAGCCAAGACGCGGACAGGGGAAACGGGGAGCTGTTTTTT. This sequence joins TRBV4-1 and TRBJ2-2; the match to TRBD1 covers 9 bases. This CDR3 spans 16 amino acids. Losses at the gene ends were 0 bases for V and 7 bases for J; bases not matched to a gene: 6. Germline CDR1 and CDR2: MGHRA and YSYEKL.

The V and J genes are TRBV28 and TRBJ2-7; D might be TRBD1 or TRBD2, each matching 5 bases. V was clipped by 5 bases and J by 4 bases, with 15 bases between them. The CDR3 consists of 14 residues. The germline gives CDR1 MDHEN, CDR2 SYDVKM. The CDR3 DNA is TGTGCCAGCAGTGTGACCCGGGACCTTTACGAGCAGTACGTC. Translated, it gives CASSVTRDLYEQYV.

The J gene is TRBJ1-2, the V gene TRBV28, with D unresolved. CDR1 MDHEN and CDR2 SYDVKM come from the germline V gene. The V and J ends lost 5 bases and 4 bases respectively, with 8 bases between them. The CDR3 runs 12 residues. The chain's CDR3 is CASSTSGYGYTF. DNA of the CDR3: TGTGCCAGCAGTACATCGGGCTATGGCTACACCTTC.

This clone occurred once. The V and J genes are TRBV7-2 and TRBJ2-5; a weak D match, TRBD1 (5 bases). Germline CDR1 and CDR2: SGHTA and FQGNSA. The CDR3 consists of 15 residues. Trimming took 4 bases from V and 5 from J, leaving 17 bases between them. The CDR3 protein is CASSSGSGRSETQYF. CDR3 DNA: TGTGCCAGCAGCTCTGGGTCAGGGCGGTCGGAGACCCAGTACTTC.

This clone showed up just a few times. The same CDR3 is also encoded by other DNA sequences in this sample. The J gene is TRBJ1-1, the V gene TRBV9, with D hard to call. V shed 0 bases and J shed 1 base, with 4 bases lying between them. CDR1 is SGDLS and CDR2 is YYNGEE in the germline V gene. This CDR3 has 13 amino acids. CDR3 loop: CASSVDGNTEAFF. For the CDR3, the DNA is TGTGCCAGCAGCGTAGATGGGAACACTGAAGCTTTCTTT.

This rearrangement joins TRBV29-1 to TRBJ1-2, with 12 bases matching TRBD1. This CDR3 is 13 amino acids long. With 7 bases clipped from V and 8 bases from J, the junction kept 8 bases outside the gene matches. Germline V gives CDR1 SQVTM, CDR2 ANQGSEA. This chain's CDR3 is CSAEGQGAGGYTF. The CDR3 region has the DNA TGCAGCGCTGAGGGACAGGGGGCAGGAGGCTACACCTTC.

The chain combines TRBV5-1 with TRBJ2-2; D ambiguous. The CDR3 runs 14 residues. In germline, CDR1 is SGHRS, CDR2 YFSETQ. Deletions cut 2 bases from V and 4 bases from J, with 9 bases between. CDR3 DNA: TGCGCCAGCAGCTTATCCTCTATCACCGGGGAGCTGTTTTTT. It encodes CASSLSSITGELFF.

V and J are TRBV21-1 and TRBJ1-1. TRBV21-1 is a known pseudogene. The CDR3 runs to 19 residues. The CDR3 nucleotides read TGTGCCAGCAGCAAAGGACTAACGGGGAGGGGCCTGATGAACACTGAAGCTTTCTTT. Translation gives CASSKGLTGRGLMNTEAFF.

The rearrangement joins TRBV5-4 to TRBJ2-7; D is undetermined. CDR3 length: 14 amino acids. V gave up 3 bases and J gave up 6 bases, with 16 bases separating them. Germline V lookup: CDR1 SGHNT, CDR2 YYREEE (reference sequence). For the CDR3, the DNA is TGTGCCAGCAGCTATTCGTCAAGCCGGAGCGAGCAGTACTTC. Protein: CASSYSSSRSEQYF. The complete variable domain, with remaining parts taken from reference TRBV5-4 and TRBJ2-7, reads ETGVTQSPTHLIKTRGQQVTLRCSSQSGHNTVSWYQQALGQGPQFIFQYYREEENGRGNFPPRFSGLQFPNYSSELNVNALELDDSALYLCASSYSSSRSEQYFGPGTRLTVT.

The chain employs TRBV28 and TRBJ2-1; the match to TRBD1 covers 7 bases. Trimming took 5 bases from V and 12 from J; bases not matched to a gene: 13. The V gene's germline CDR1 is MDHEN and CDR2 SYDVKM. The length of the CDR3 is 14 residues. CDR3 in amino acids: CASSPNPDRVGQFF. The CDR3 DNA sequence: TGTGCCAGCAGTCCCAACCCCGACAGGGTTGGGCAGTTCTTC. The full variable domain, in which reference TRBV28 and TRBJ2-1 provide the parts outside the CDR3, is DVKVTQSSRYLVKRTGEKVFLECVQDMDHENMFWYRQDPGLGLRLIYFSYDVKMKEKGDIPEGYSVSREKKERFSLILESASTNQTSMYLCASSPNPDRVGQFFGPGTRLTVL.

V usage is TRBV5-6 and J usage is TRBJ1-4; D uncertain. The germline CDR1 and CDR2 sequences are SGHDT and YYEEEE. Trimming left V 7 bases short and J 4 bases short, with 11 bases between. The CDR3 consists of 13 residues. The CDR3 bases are TGTGCCAGCGTCGGACGGGATAATGAAAAACTGTTTTTT. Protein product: CASVGRDNEKLFF.

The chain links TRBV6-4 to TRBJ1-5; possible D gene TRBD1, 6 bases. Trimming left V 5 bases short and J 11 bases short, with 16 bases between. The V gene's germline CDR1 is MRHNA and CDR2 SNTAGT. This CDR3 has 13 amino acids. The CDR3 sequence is CASSSTGGAAQHF. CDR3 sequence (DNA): TGTGCCAGCAGTTCAACGGGGGGCGCGGCCCAGCATTTT.